Listed below are T cell receptor beta chains from one sample, sequenced in a study of control samples from healthy donors and cancer patients. Assay used: immunoSEQ multiplex PCR; TCRdb lists only in-frame clones, some missing. Seen here are 160,000 or so clones, approximately 94% observed once, and the top ten hold around 15%. The sample consisted of PBMCs. The receptor source for this set is a man between 60 and 70 years old with colorectal cancer. Each CDR3 is given with its conserved first and last residue. D genes are given only for firm matches. Where a row states a size, it is once, few, many or the class of an expanded clone; other rows omit it.

d_call: NA; j_call: TRBJ1-2; clone_size: NA; v_call: TRBV7-9; cdr3_aa: CASSSRELGGYTF; cdr3_nt: TGTGCCAGCAGCAGCCGGGAGCTTGGTGGCTACACCTTC
d_call: TRBD1; j_call: TRBJ2-7; clone_size: NA; v_call: TRBV7-2; cdr3_aa: CASSLSTGSSYEQYF; cdr3_nt: TGTGCCAGCAGCCTCTCGACAGGGAGCTCCTACGAGCAGTACTTC
d_call: NA; j_call: TRBJ2-3; clone_size: NA; v_call: TRBV29-1; cdr3_aa: CSAGQLTDTQYF; cdr3_nt: TGCAGCGCCGGACAGTTAACAGATACGCAGTATTTT
d_call: NA; j_call: TRBJ2-7; clone_size: NA; v_call: TRBV7-9; cdr3_aa: CASSFDQGYEQYF; cdr3_nt: TGTGCCAGCAGCTTCGACCAGGGATACGAGCAGTACTTC
d_call: NA; j_call: TRBJ1-2; clone_size: NA; v_call: TRBV27; cdr3_aa: CASSEVQGGGYTF; cdr3_nt: TGTGCCAGCAGCGAAGTACAGGGCGGGGGCTACACCTTC
d_call: TRBD1; j_call: TRBJ1-2; clone_size: few; v_call: TRBV29-1; cdr3_aa: CSVAGTGGRGYTF; cdr3_nt: TGCAGCGTTGCTGGGACAGGGGGCCGGGGCTACACCTTC
d_call: NA; j_call: TRBJ1-1; clone_size: NA; v_call: TRBV14; cdr3_aa: CASSQDKRGRLNTEAFF; cdr3_nt: TGTGCCAGCAGCCAAGATAAGCGGGGGCGACTGAACACTGAAGCTTTCTTT
d_call: TRBD1; j_call: TRBJ2-2; clone_size: NA; v_call: TRBV29-1; cdr3_aa: CSVEGQGGTGELFF; cdr3_nt: TGCAGCGTTGAAGGACAGGGGGGCACCGGGGAGCTGTTTTTT
d_call: TRBD1; j_call: TRBJ2-4; clone_size: NA; v_call: TRBV19; cdr3_aa: CASSIVGQGSKNIQYF; cdr3_nt: TGTGCCAGTAGTATAGTGGGACAGGGATCCAAAAACATTCAGTACTTC
d_call: TRBD1; j_call: TRBJ1-4; clone_size: NA; v_call: TRBV19; cdr3_aa: CASRATGGFEKLFF; cdr3_nt: TGTGCCAGTAGGGCGACAGGGGGCTTTGAAAAACTGTTTTTT
d_call: NA; j_call: TRBJ1-5; clone_size: NA; v_call: TRBV6-5; cdr3_aa: CASSFSAYSNQPQHF; cdr3_nt: TGTGCCAGCAGTTTTTCAGCATATAGCAATCAGCCCCAGCATTTT
d_call: NA; j_call: TRBJ1-2; clone_size: NA; v_call: TRBV7-2; cdr3_aa: CASSLVTGVNYGYTF; cdr3_nt: TGTGCCAGCAGCTTAGTAACGGGGGTGAACTATGGCTACACCTTC
d_call: NA; j_call: TRBJ2-3; clone_size: NA; v_call: TRBV4-3; cdr3_aa: CASSPGGPVADTQYF; cdr3_nt: TGCGCCAGCAGCCCGGGGGGCCCAGTGGCAGATACGCAGTATTTT
d_call: NA; j_call: TRBJ1-1; clone_size: NA; v_call: TRBV19; cdr3_aa: CASSMAANTEAFF; cdr3_nt: TGTGCCAGTAGTATGGCGGCGAACACTGAAGCTTTCTTT
d_call: NA; j_call: TRBJ1-1; clone_size: NA; v_call: TRBV19; cdr3_aa: CASAAGEGGDEAFF; cdr3_nt: TGTGCCAGCGCAGCGGGCGAGGGGGGAGATGAAGCTTTCTTT
d_call: NA; j_call: TRBJ2-7; clone_size: NA; v_call: TRBV27; cdr3_aa: CASSLADGPYEQYF; cdr3_nt: TGTGCCAGCAGTTTGGCCGACGGTCCCTACGAGCAGTACTTC
d_call: NA; j_call: TRBJ1-6; clone_size: once; v_call: TRBV18; cdr3_aa: CASSPRQADNSPLHF; cdr3_nt: TGTGCCAGCTCACCGCGACAGGCGGATAATTCACCCCTCCACTTT
d_call: NA; j_call: TRBJ1-3; clone_size: NA; v_call: TRBV19; cdr3_aa: CASKARGGSSGNTIYF; cdr3_nt: TGTGCCAGTAAAGCCCGCGGCGGGAGCTCTGGAAACACCATATATTTT
d_call: NA; j_call: TRBJ1-1; clone_size: once; v_call: TRBV19; cdr3_aa: CASWGRRTEAFF; cdr3_nt: TGTGCCAGTTGGGGAAGGCGCACTGAAGCTTTCTTT
d_call: NA; j_call: TRBJ2-7; clone_size: NA; v_call: TRBV6-2/TRBV6-3; cdr3_aa: CASSSRTLYEQYF; cdr3_nt: TGTGCCAGCAGTTCTCGGACCCTCTACGAGCAGTACTTC
d_call: TRBD2; j_call: TRBJ2-1; clone_size: NA; v_call: TRBV7-2; cdr3_aa: CASSRPSTSGSSYNEQFF; cdr3_nt: TGTGCCAGCAGCCGCCCGTCTACTAGCGGCAGCTCCTACAATGAGCAGTTCTTC
d_call: NA; j_call: TRBJ2-3; clone_size: once; v_call: TRBV5-6; cdr3_aa: CASSFTTTSTDTQYF; cdr3_nt: TGTGCCAGCAGCTTCACGACAACTAGCACAGATACGCAGTATTTT
d_call: TRBD1; j_call: TRBJ1-4; clone_size: NA; v_call: TRBV4-1; cdr3_aa: CASSLGQGVPNEKLFF; cdr3_nt: TGCGCCAGCAGCCTCGGACAGGGGGTCCCTAATGAAAAACTGTTTTTT
d_call: TRBD1; j_call: TRBJ2-3; clone_size: NA; v_call: TRBV5-1; cdr3_aa: CASSKGQGTDTQYF; cdr3_nt: TGCGCCAGCAGCAAAGGACAGGGGACAGATACGCAGTATTTT
d_call: NA; j_call: TRBJ1-1; clone_size: few; v_call: TRBV29-1; cdr3_aa: CSVEDQGRNTEAFF; cdr3_nt: TGCAGCGTTGAAGATCAGGGACGGAACACTGAAGCTTTCTTT
d_call: NA; j_call: TRBJ2-5; clone_size: once; v_call: TRBV19; cdr3_aa: CASSAGQRQETQYF; cdr3_nt: TGTGCCAGTAGTGCCGGACAGCGGCAAGAGACCCAGTACTTC
d_call: NA; j_call: TRBJ1-5; clone_size: few; v_call: TRBV27; cdr3_aa: CASSTSWSNQPQHF; cdr3_nt: NA
d_call: NA; j_call: TRBJ1-5; clone_size: NA; v_call: TRBV30; cdr3_aa: CAWSGGGPQPQHF; cdr3_nt: TGTGCCTGGAGTGGTGGGGGCCCTCAGCCCCAGCATTTT
d_call: NA; j_call: TRBJ1-2; clone_size: NA; v_call: TRBV6-4; cdr3_aa: CASSRDTSSGYGYTF; cdr3_nt: TGTGCCAGCTCCCGGGACACATCATCGGGCTATGGCTACACCTTC
d_call: TRBD1; j_call: TRBJ1-2; clone_size: NA; v_call: TRBV7-2; cdr3_aa: CASSLETGNYGYTF; cdr3_nt: TGTGCCAGCAGCTTGGAGACAGGGAACTATGGCTACACCTTC
d_call: NA; j_call: TRBJ1-1; clone_size: NA; v_call: TRBV2; cdr3_aa: CASSVGSYTEAFF; cdr3_nt: TGTGCCAGCAGTGTCGGCAGTTACACTGAAGCTTTCTTT
d_call: NA; j_call: TRBJ1-5; clone_size: NA; v_call: TRBV5-4; cdr3_aa: CASTPRDRLYQPQHF; cdr3_nt: TGTGCCAGTACGCCAAGGGACCGACTTTATCAGCCCCAGCATTTT
d_call: NA; j_call: TRBJ2-7; clone_size: NA; v_call: TRBV6-5; cdr3_aa: CASRRTGSYEQYF; cdr3_nt: TGTGCCAGCAGGAGGACGGGCTCCTACGAGCAGTACTTC
d_call: TRBD2; j_call: TRBJ2-7; clone_size: NA; v_call: TRBV5-1; cdr3_aa: CASSLYTAGGWQYF; cdr3_nt: TGCGCCAGCAGCTTGTATACGGCGGGGGGATGGCAGTACTTC
d_call: NA; j_call: TRBJ2-5; clone_size: NA; v_call: TRBV6-5; cdr3_aa: CASSGLGTQYF; cdr3_nt: TGTGCCAGCTCCGGGTTAGGGACCCAGTACTTC
d_call: NA; j_call: TRBJ2-1; clone_size: NA; v_call: TRBV6-2/TRBV6-3; cdr3_aa: CASSPRGSWGAQGEQFF; cdr3_nt: TGTGCCAGCAGCCCCCGTGGGAGTTGGGGGGCCCAGGGTGAGCAGTTCTTC
d_call: TRBD1; j_call: TRBJ1-2; clone_size: NA; v_call: TRBV10-3; cdr3_aa: CAISDQGQGHYGYTF; cdr3_nt: TGTGCCATCAGTGACCAGGGACAGGGTCACTATGGCTACACCTTC
d_call: TRBD1; j_call: TRBJ2-7; clone_size: NA; v_call: TRBV9; cdr3_aa: CASSPNRGMREQYF; cdr3_nt: TGTGCCAGCAGCCCCAACAGGGGGATGAGGGAGCAGTACTTC
d_call: NA; j_call: TRBJ2-2; clone_size: NA; v_call: TRBV19; cdr3_aa: CASSLEGAGELFF; cdr3_nt: TGTGCCAGTAGCCTCGAAGGAGCCGGGGAGCTGTTTTTT
d_call: TRBD1; j_call: TRBJ2-2; clone_size: NA; v_call: TRBV7-9; cdr3_aa: CASSSRQGVTGELFF; cdr3_nt: TGTGCCAGCAGCTCCCGACAGGGAGTCACCGGGGAGCTGTTTTTT